This T cell receptor beta chain was sequenced for a study of lymphopenia after photon versus proton radiotherapy. Sequenced by immunoSEQ multiplex PCR; TCRdb stores in-frame clones only, minus some. This sample carries about 30,000 clones, 94% of them seen once, and the ten largest clones take around 0.67%. Study-wide results and limits: Relative stability marked proton patients; photon patients lost diversity and naive cells. Post-nadir TCR diversity decline inversely tracked overall survival among those who died. Oligoclonal CD8+ Temra expansion after nadir drove photon patients' diversity drop.

About this clone itself: Antigen specificity is unknown.

The CDR3 runs 15 residues. Germline V CDR1 and CDR2: SGHRS, YFSETQ. V shed 0 bases and J 3 bases; nucleotides not matched to a gene: 3. The genes are TRBV5-1 and TRBJ1-3, with 7 bases lining up with TRBD1. The sequence was obtained from a woman aged 45-59 years with cholangiocarcinoma. This specimen was peripheral blood, taken from a patient treated with photon-based radiotherapy. Written as DNA, the CDR3 is TGCGCCAGCAGCTTGGAAGCAGGGGGTGGAAACACCATATATTTT. Its protein product is CASSLEAGGGNTIYF.